The next 14 T cell receptor beta chains were all read from a single sample in a study of cytomegalovirus exposure and HLA in healthy donors. Primers: 60 Vbeta forward and 13 Jbeta reverse. TCRdb's table, derived via immunoSEQ multiplex PCR, lists solely in-frame clones and lacks some. Here the sample table reports tens of thousands of clones. Sequencing input: PBMCs. These receptors were collected from a man aged 50 to 59 in good health and CMV-seronegative.

The genes are TRBV20-1 and TRBJ2-5, with D unresolved. Per the germline V gene, CDR1 is DFQATT and CDR2 is SNEGSKA (reference sequence). The V and J ends lost 4 bases and 5 bases respectively, with 8 bases between them. The CDR3 extends over 11 amino acids. The CDR3 sequence: CSAMARETQYF. CDR3 bases: TGCAGTGCTATGGCTAGGGAGACCCAGTACTTC.

J is TRBJ2-1 and V is TRBV6-5, with a weak D call TRBD2 (6 bases). The CDR3 is 13 residues long. The V gene lost 4 bases and the J gene lost 4 bases, with 8 bases spanning the gap. CDR1 is MNHEY and CDR2 is SVGAGI in the germline V gene. CDR3 sequence (DNA): TGTGCCAGCAGTTCGCGGGATTACAATGAGCAGTTCTTC. Translation: CASSSRDYNEQFF.

The chain uses TRBV9 and TRBJ1-2, with unresolved D. The CDR3 length is 13 residues. V was cut by 0 bases and J by 8 bases, with 11 bases left in between. The germline V gene has CDR1 SGDLS and CDR2 YYNGEE. The CDR3 sequence: CASSVDQVRGYTF. The CDR3 nucleotides are TGTGCCAGCAGCGTAGACCAAGTGCGGGGCTACACCTTC.

CDR3 sequence: CASSRTGERNSPLHF. The CDR3 DNA is TGTGCCAGCAGTAGGACAGGGGAACGGAATTCACCCCTCCACTTT. V and J are TRBV6-5 and TRBJ1-6; TRBD1 matches 9 bases. The CDR3 is made up of 15 amino acids. J gave up 7 bases and V 5 bases, and 6 bases lay outside the gene matches. Germline CDR1 is MNHEY and CDR2 is SVGAGI.

This chain uses TRBV6-6 with TRBJ1-1; D not resolved. There are 12 residues in the CDR3. V dropped 7 bases and J dropped 1 base, with 7 bases sitting between them. Germline V gene lookup returns CDR1 MNHNY and CDR2 SVGAGI (reference sequence). Here the CDR3 reads CASIEGNTEAFF. In DNA, the CDR3 is TGTGCCAGCATCGAGGGGAACACTGAAGCTTTCTTT.

This chain uses TRBV6-4 with TRBJ1-2, with no clear D. The germline V gene encodes CDR1 MRHNA and CDR2 SNTAGT. This CDR3 is 13 amino acids long. Trimming shortened V by 5 bases and J by 4 bases, and 11 bases separated the two germline ends. CDR3 residues: CASSRHSFYGYTF. The CDR3 DNA reads TGTGCCAGCAGTCGACATTCTTTCTATGGCTACACCTTC.

The chain uses TRBV6-5 and TRBJ2-7, with 7 nucleotides matching TRBD1. Looked up from germline, CDR1 is MNHEY and CDR2 is SVGAGI. V shed 7 bases, J shed 3 bases, and the junction held 9 bases outside the gene matches. The CDR3 contains 14 residues. The CDR3: CASTRDSIGYEQYF. In DNA, the CDR3 is TGTGCCAGCACCAGGGACAGCATAGGCTACGAGCAGTACTTC.

The rearrangement uses TRBV28 and TRBJ1-6; possible D gene TRBD1, 5 bases. CDR1 is MDHEN, CDR2 SYDVKM, per germline. The CDR3 runs 14 residues. V was cut by 2 bases and J by 9 bases, with 11 bases left in between. The CDR3 protein is CASSLGGFGSPLHF. In DNA form, the CDR3 reads TGTGCCAGCAGTTTAGGGGGGTTTGGTTCACCCCTCCACTTT.

The chain employs TRBV9 and TRBJ1-2, with D unclear. This CDR3 contains 15 residues. The germline gives CDR1 SGDLS, CDR2 YYNGEE. The germline V and J ends were trimmed by 0 bases and 3 bases, with 12 bases remaining between them. The chain's CDR3 is CASSVGALEYYGYTF. The CDR3 DNA reads as TGTGCCAGCAGCGTAGGGGCACTCGAATACTATGGCTACACCTTC.

The chain joins TRBV5-5 to TRBJ2-5, with no clear D. With the DNA end fitting TRBJ2-7 better, the J assignment may be wrong. Germline CDR1 reads SGHKS; CDR2 reads YYEKEE (reference sequence). The CDR3 extends over 13 amino acids. The CDR3: CASSLFRPYEQYF. CDR3 coding DNA: TGTGCCAGCAGCTTGTTCAGGCCCTACGAGCAGTACTTC.

J is TRBJ1-5 and V is TRBV2, with 10 bases lining up with TRBD1. Germline loops: CDR1 SNHLY, CDR2 FYNNEI. The CDR3 spans 15 residues. The V gene end was trimmed by 6 bases and the J gene end by 6 bases; junction bases not matched to a gene: 8. CDR3 residues: CASRATGGRGQPQHF. CDR3 nucleotide sequence: TGTGCCAGCAGGGCGACAGGGGGCAGGGGTCAGCCCCAGCATTTT.

This sequence joins TRBV7-6 and TRBJ1-6; D is unresolved. Trimming left V 1 base short and J 0 bases short, with 4 bases between. Germline V CDR1 and CDR2: SGHVS, FNYEAQ. This CDR3 has 15 residues. The CDR3 spells CASSLVSSYNSPLHF. Written as DNA, the CDR3 is TGTGCCAGCAGCTTAGTTAGCTCCTATAATTCACCCCTCCACTTT.

This chain uses TRBV2 with TRBJ1-2, with 9 bases fitting TRBD1. V lost 5 bases to trimming and J lost 3 bases; unmatched junction nucleotides: 4. This CDR3 comprises 14 residues. CDR1 SNHLY and CDR2 FYNNEI come from the germline V gene. This chain's CDR3 is CASSIQGADYGYTF. In nucleotides, the CDR3 is TGTGCCAGCAGTATACAGGGGGCCGACTATGGCTACACCTTC. Together with reference TRBV2 and TRBJ1-2, the CDR3 gives the full variable domain: EPEVTQTPSHQVTQMGQEVILRCVPISNHLYFYWYRQILGQKVEFLVSFYNNEISEKSEIFDDQFSVERPDGSNFTLKIRSTKLEDSAMYFCASSIQGADYGYTFGSGTRLTVV.

The V call is TRBV18, the J call TRBJ2-7; maybe TRBD1 (5 bases). The germline V gene has CDR1 KGHSH and CDR2 LQKENI. Trimming shortened V by 3 bases and J by 6 bases, and 12 bases separated the two germline ends. The CDR3 has 13 residues. This chain's CDR3 is CASSPLRQSEQYF. In DNA form, the CDR3 reads TGTGCCAGCTCACCGCTGAGACAGAGCGAGCAGTACTTC.